These 25 T cell receptor beta chains were sequenced from one sample in a study of T-cell memory formation after mild COVID-19. TCRdb re-derived calls from the 5' RACE reads in MiXCR, one entry per CDR3 protein. Of 250,000 to 350,000 distinct CDR3 sequences listed, 15% to 20% are singletons. Sequenced input: PBMCs or a T cell subset sorted from them (not recorded which). These receptors were taken from a man aged 18 to 30 who had mild COVID-19 (a few samples of this study predate the infection). Cell type and time point are not known.

This clonotype has at least ten counts. The rearrangement joins TRBV5-1 to TRBJ1-2; D call uncertain. The V gene lost 0 bases and the J gene lost 2 bases, with 5 bases spanning the gap. CDR3 length: 13 amino acids. Germline CDR1 and CDR2: SGHRS and YFSETQ. The CDR3 region has the DNA TGCGCCAGCAGCTTGGGGGAAAACTATGGCTACACCTTC. This codes for CASSLGENYGYTF.

This clonotype has more than one count but fewer than ten. Just one base apart from a much larger clone, this may be a read error. This CDR3 is CASSYQGDTEAFF. CDR3 nucleotide sequence: TGTGCCAGCAGTTACCAGGGGGACACTGAAGCTTTCTTT. The V gene is TRBV6-5, the J gene TRBJ1-1; 7 bases match TRBD1. The CDR3 is 13 amino acids. Unmatched junction bases numbered 0, after V lost 2 bases and J lost 3 bases. CDR1 is MNHEY, CDR2 SVGAGI, per germline.

In regard to this clonotype: A read error may produce the germline difference seen at one junction end. CDR3 in DNA: TGTGCCAGCAGCCTAGCGGTGAGGGGAGAAGCTTTCTTT. Translation gives CASSLAVRGEAFF. The chain employs TRBV7-2 and TRBJ1-1, with D perhaps TRBD1 (5 bases). Germline CDR1 and CDR2: SGHTA and FQGNSA. The CDR3 spans 13 residues.

This clonotype turned up a few times. The chain carries TRBV3-1 and TRBJ1-6; no firm D call. Germline-derived CDR1 and CDR2 are LGHDT and YNNKEL (reference sequence). The CDR3 extends over 14 amino acids. Between the trimmed V and J ends, which lost 4 bases and 2 bases, there was a span of 6 bases. CDR3 nucleotides: TGTGCCAGCAGCCGGACGGCCTATAATTCACCCCTCCACTTT. Its translation is CASSRTAYNSPLHF.

This clonotype has only one observation. The chain carries TRBV6-1 and TRBJ1-1, with 12 bases fitting TRBD1. The V and J ends lost 10 bases and 4 bases, in that order; junction bases with no gene match: 4. CDR1 and CDR2 (germline): MNHNS, SASEGT. This CDR3 is 13 amino acids long. CDR3: CAIGDRGLTEAFF. The DNA for the CDR3 is TGTGCCATAGGGGACAGGGGGCTCACTGAAGCTTTCTTT.

CDR3 region: CASSFGEYNEKLFF. DNA for the CDR3: TGCGCCAGCAGCTTCGGGGAATACAATGAAAAACTGTTTTTT. The chain carries TRBV5-1 and TRBJ1-4; D is unclear. This CDR3 comprises 14 residues. V was pared by 2 bases and J by 5 bases, with 10 bases between. Germline V lookup: CDR1 SGHRS, CDR2 YFSETQ.

Concerning this clonotype itself: One end of the junction does not line up with germline, which may come from a read error. This chain joins TRBV7-2 and TRBJ2-1; the D is unclear. Germline V gene lookup returns CDR1 SGHTA and CDR2 FQGNSA. The CDR3 is made up of 9 amino acids. This CDR3 is CASSFTPNF. The CDR3, as DNA: TGTGCCAGCAGCTTTACCCCGAACTTC.

V gene TRBV7-9 combines with J gene TRBJ1-2; 8 bases map to TRBD1. Germline V gives CDR1 SEHNR, CDR2 FQNEAQ (reference sequence). V shed 3 bases, J shed 4 bases, and the junction held 4 bases outside the gene matches. The CDR3 has 14 residues. CDR3 sequence: CASSLGRGPYGYTF. The DNA for the CDR3 is TGTGCCAGCAGCTTGGGCAGGGGGCCCTATGGCTACACCTTC.

In its sample, this clonotype was seen a few times. The V gene is TRBV4-1, the J gene TRBJ2-1, with D perhaps TRBD1 or TRBD2 (5 bases each). Trimming removed 1 base at V and 10 bases at J, with 17 bases between. The CDR3 loop spans 15 amino acids. Germline lookup yields CDR1 MGHRA and CDR2 YSYEKL. CDR3 nucleotide sequence: TGCGCCAGCAGCCAAGGAACTAGGGGAAAGAGAGAGCAGTTCTTC. Translation gives CASSQGTRGKREQFF.

This clonotype has only a few counts. This chain links TRBV12-3 or TRBV12-4 with TRBJ2-3; D assignment may be TRBD1 or TRBD2 (5 bases each). This CDR3 comprises 13 residues. Between the trimmed V and J ends, which lost 6 bases and 6 bases, there was a span of 13 bases. Here the CDR3 DNA reads TGTGCCAGCAGCCCCCAGGGAGTTGATACGCAGTATTTT. Its protein is CASSPQGVDTQYF.

Ten or more counts support this clonotype. The chain is built from TRBV24-1 and TRBJ1-5, with D perhaps TRBD1 (6 bases). CDR1 KGHDR and CDR2 SFDVKD come from the germline V gene. This CDR3 spans 15 amino acids. The V and J ends lost 2 bases and 5 bases respectively, with 12 bases between them. CDR3 in DNA: TGTGCCACCAGTGATTCTACAGGGTGGGATCAGCCCCAGCATTTT. Translated: CATSDSTGWDQPQHF.

The chain links TRBV7-3 to TRBJ1-2; no definite D call. V gave up 3 bases and J gave up 3 bases, with 8 bases separating them. The CDR3 length is 13 residues. Germline CDR1 reads SGHTA; CDR2 reads FQGTGA. CDR3 residues: CASSFARDYGYTF. The CDR3 DNA is TGTGCCAGCAGCTTCGCGAGGGACTATGGCTACACCTTC.

This chain links TRBV5-1 with TRBJ2-1, with D perhaps matching TRBD1 (6 bases). V shed 0 bases and J shed 2 bases, with 12 bases lying between them. There are 16 residues in the CDR3. The germline CDR1 and CDR2 sequences are SGHRS and YFSETQ. In DNA form, the CDR3 reads TGCGCCAGCAGCTTGGCCGACAGGAGAACCTACAATGAGCAGTTCTTC. It is translated as CASSLADRRTYNEQFF.

The chain uses TRBV28 and TRBJ2-2, with 10 bases identical to TRBD1. The CDR3 has 16 amino acids. Trimming removed 4 bases from V and 3 bases from J; junction bases left unmatched: 5. Germline V gene sequence: CDR1 MDHEN, CDR2 SYDVKM. The DNA of the CDR3 is TGTGCCAGCAGTTCCGGACAGGGGGTAGACACCGGGGAGCTGTTTTTT. Protein product: CASSSGQGVDTGELFF.

This clonotype showed up just a few times. The V call is TRBV6-5, the J call TRBJ1-4, with TRBD1 as a possible D gene (5 bases). In germline, CDR1 is MNHEY, CDR2 SVGAGI. V lost 3 bases and J 2 bases, leaving 10 bases between the germline ends. CDR3 size: 15 residues. DNA of the CDR3: TGTGCCAGCAGTTATTGGGGGGAGACTAATGAAAAACTGTTTTTT. Amino acids: CASSYWGETNEKLFF.

The chain combines TRBV12-2 with TRBJ2-7; the DNA was not compared with TRBD1, the D call given in the table. TRBV12-2 is labeled a pseudogene. CDR3 length: 13 residues. The CDR3 protein is CASRLAQGGRQYV. CDR3 DNA sequence: TGTGCAAGTCGCTTAGCACAGGGAGGTCGGCAGTACGTC.

This clonotype was seen more than once but under ten times. A clone one base away is much larger, so this may be a read error. V is TRBV2 and J is TRBJ2-3; D call uncertain. Deletions cut 6 bases from V and 0 bases from J, with 4 bases between. CDR1 and CDR2 (germline): SNHLY, FYNNEI. CDR3 length equals 12 residues. In DNA, the CDR3 is TGTGCCAGCAGCGCCAGCACAGATACGCAGTATTTT. Its protein is CASSASTDTQYF.

This chain joins TRBV5-1 and TRBJ2-7; D could derive from TRBD1 or TRBD2 (5 bases each). CDR1 SGHRS and CDR2 YFSETQ come from the germline V gene. CDR3 length: 13 amino acids. The V end lost 2 bases, the J end lost 3 bases, and 9 bases lay between the germline ends. In DNA form, the CDR3 reads TGCGCCAGCAGCTTAAGGGACGACTACGAGCAGTACTTC. Amino acid sequence: CASSLRDDYEQYF.

The sample holds a few counts of this clonotype. The chain employs TRBV7-3 and TRBJ1-1; perhaps TRBD1 as D (5 bases). The CDR3 totals 14 residues. Germline V gives CDR1 SGHTA, CDR2 FQGTGA. V lost 2 bases and J lost 1, with 8 bases in between. The CDR3 here is CASSLSDRNTEAFF. The DNA for the CDR3 is TGTGCCAGCAGCTTATCTGACAGGAACACTGAAGCTTTCTTT. Complete variable domain (other parts from reference TRBV7-3 and TRBJ1-1): GAGVSQTPSNKVTEKGKYVELRCDPISGHTALYWYRQSLGQGPEFLIYFQGTGAADDSGLPNDRFFAVRPEGSVSTLKIQRTERGDSAVYLCASSLSDRNTEAFFGQGTRLTVV.

The J gene is TRBJ1-2, the V gene TRBV4-3; 7 nucleotides match TRBD1. V lost 1 base to trimming and J lost 5 bases; unmatched junction nucleotides: 10. Germline CDR1 LGHNA, CDR2 YSLEER. There are 16 residues in the CDR3. This CDR3 is CASSQGHGTVYYGYTF. The CDR3 coding sequence is TGCGCCAGCAGCCAAGGCCACGGGACAGTCTATTATGGCTACACCTTC.

The V gene is TRBV7-9, the J gene TRBJ2-6; 12 nucleotides match TRBD1. The CDR3 consists of 17 residues. V gave up 6 bases and J gave up 4 bases; unmatched junction bases: 7. The germline V gene encodes CDR1 SEHNR and CDR2 FQNEAQ (reference sequence). In nucleotides, the CDR3 is TGTGCCAGCAGACGTCCGGGACAGGGGGCCGGGGCCAACGTCCTGACTTTC. It encodes CASRRPGQGAGANVLTF.

At least ten counts were recorded for this clonotype. The gene calls are TRBV4-2 and TRBJ2-4, with 7 bases identical to TRBD2. The trim removed 5 bases at V and 2 bases at J, leaving 6 bases unmatched. The germline V gene has CDR1 LGHNA and CDR2 YNFKEQ. This CDR3 region has 15 residues. The CDR3 nucleotides read TGTGCCAGCAGCACGGGGGGAGGATCCAAAAACATTCAGTACTTC. As protein: CASSTGGGSKNIQYF.

Many counts were recorded for this clonotype. The chain combines TRBV7-2 with TRBJ2-5, with 8 nucleotides matching TRBD2. The CDR3 covers 13 residues. V lost 5 bases to trimming and J lost 5 bases; unmatched junction nucleotides: 4. The V gene's germline CDR1 is SGHTA and CDR2 FQGNSA. In nucleotides, the CDR3 is TGTGCCAGCAGCCCCAGACTAGCGGAGACCCAGTACTTC. The encoded protein is CASSPRLAETQYF.

The table lists this clonotype with a count of one. The CDR3 DNA sequence: TGTGCCCCCGCTGCCGGCGGGGGGCCGATCACTGGGGAGCTGTTTTTT. Encoded protein: CAPAAGGGPITGELFF. The chain has TRBV7-9 and TRBJ2-2; 8 nucleotides match TRBD2. J gave up 8 bases and V 11 bases, and 19 bases lay outside the gene matches. The CDR3 loop spans 16 amino acids. Germline CDR1 and CDR2: SEHNR and FQNEAQ (reference sequence).

The gene calls are TRBV6-2 or TRBV6-3 and TRBJ2-1; TRBD2 is a possible D gene (6 bases). Germline-derived CDR1 and CDR2 are MNHEY and SVGEGT. V was shortened by 2 bases and J by 7 bases, with 9 bases between the two germline ends. CDR3 length: 13 residues. CDR3 bases: TGTGCCAGCAGTTACGGGACTTGGAATGAGCAGTTCTTC. Its translation is CASSYGTWNEQFF.